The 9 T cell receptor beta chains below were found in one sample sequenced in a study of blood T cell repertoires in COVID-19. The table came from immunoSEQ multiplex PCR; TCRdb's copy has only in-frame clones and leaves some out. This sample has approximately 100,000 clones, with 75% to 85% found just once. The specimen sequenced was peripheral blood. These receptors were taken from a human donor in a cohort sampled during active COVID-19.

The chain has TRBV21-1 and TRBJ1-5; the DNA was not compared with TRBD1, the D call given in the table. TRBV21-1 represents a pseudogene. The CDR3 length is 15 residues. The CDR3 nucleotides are TGTGCCAGCAACCCCGGGACAGGGGGCGAACAGCCCCAGCATTTT. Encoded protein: CASNPGTGGEQPQHF.

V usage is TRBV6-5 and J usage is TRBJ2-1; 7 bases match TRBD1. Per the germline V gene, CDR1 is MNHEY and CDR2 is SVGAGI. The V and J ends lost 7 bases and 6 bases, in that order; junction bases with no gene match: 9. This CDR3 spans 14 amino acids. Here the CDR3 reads CASTRQGAVNEQFF. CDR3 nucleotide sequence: TGTGCCAGCACCAGACAGGGTGCGGTCAATGAGCAGTTCTTC.

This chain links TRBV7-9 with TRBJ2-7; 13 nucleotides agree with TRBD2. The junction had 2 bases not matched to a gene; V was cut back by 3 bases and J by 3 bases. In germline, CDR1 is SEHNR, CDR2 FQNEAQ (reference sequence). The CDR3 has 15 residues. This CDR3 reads CASSFGTSGNYEQYF. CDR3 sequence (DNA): TGTGCCAGCAGCTTTGGGACTAGCGGGAACTACGAGCAGTACTTC.

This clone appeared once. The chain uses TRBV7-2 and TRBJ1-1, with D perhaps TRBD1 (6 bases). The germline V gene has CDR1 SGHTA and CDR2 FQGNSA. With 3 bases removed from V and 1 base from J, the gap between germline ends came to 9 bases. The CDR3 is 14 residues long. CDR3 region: CASSFDRQNTEAFF. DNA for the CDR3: TGTGCCAGCAGCTTTGACAGGCAGAACACTGAAGCTTTCTTT.

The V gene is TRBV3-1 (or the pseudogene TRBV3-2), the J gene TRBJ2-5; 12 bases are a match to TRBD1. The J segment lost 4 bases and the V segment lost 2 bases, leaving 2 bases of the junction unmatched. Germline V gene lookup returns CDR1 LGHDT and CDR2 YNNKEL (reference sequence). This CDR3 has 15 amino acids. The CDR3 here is CASSQLGQGAETQYF. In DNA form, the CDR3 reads TGTGCCAGCAGCCAACTGGGACAGGGGGCAGAGACCCAGTACTTC.

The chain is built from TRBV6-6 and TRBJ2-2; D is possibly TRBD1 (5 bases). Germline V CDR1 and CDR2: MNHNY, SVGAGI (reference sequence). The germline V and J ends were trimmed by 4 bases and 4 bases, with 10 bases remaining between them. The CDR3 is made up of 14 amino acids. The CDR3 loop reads CASSSATVTGELFF. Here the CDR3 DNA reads TGTGCCAGCAGTTCCGCGACAGTCACCGGGGAGCTGTTTTTT.

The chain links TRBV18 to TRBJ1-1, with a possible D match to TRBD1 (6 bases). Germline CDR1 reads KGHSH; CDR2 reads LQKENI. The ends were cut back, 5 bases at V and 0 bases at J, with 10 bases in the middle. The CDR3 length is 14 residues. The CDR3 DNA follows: TGTGCCAGCTCATCCGGGACACTGAACACTGAAGCTTTCTTT. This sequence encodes CASSSGTLNTEAFF. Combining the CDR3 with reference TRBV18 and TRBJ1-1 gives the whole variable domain NAGVMQNPRHLVRRRGQEARLRCSPMKGHSHVYWYRQLPEEGLKFMVYLQKENIIDESGMPKERFSAEFPKEGPSILRIQQVVRGDSAAYFCASSSGTLNTEAFFGQGTRLTVV.

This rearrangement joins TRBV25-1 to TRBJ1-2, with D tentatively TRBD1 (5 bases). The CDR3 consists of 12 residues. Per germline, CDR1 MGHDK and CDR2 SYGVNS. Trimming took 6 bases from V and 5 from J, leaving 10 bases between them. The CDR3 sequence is CASRAGLYGYTF. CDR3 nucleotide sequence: TGTGCCAGCAGGGCGGGACTATATGGCTACACCTTC.

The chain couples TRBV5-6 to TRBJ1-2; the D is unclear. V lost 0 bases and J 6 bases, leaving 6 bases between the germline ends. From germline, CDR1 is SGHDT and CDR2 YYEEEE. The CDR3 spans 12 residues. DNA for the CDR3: TGTGCCAGCAGCTTGGGCGTCAATGGCTACACCTTC. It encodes CASSLGVNGYTF.